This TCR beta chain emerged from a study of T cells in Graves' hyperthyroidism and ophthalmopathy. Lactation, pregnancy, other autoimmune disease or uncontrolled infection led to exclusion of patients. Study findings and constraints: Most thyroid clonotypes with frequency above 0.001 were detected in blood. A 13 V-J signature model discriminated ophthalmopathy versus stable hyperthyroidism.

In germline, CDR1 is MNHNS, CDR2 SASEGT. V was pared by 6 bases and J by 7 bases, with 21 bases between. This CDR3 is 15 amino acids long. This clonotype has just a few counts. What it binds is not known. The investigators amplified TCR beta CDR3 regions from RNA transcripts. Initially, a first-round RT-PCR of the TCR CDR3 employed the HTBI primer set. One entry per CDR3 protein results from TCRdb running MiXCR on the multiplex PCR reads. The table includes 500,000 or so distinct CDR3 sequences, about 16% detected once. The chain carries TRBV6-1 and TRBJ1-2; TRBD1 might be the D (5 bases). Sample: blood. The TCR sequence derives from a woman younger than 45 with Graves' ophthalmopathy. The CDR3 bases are TGTGCCAGCAGACCAACCAACGGTGGAGGGACTGGCTACACCTTC. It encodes CASRPTNGGGTGYTF.